This record concerns one T cell receptor beta chain sequence. Its antigen is unknown. V trimming: 4 bases; J trimming: 4 bases; junction bases outside the gene matches: 6. Germline V gene sequence: CDR1 SGHRS, CDR2 YFSETQ. The CDR3 contains 15 residues. With 60 Vbeta and 13 Jbeta primers, the PCR was carried out. Profiling relied on immunoSEQ multiplex PCR, and the TCRdb table lists in-frame clones only, not all of them. This sample has some 240,000 clones; around 90% occur once, and the top ten carry approximately 1.5%. This entry is derived from a study of cytomegalovirus exposure and HLA in healthy donors. Overall study findings and caveats: Presence/absence analyses supposed approximately even sequencing depth among donors. One variant, a missense change in DCLRE1C, was linked in a later analysis to TCR beta V- and J-gene trimming. TRBV6-2, TRBV6-3 and some other V segments were excluded as indistinguishable.

Material: PBMCs. This clonotype was obtained from a girl aged 2-15 years in good health and CMV-seronegative. This chain joins TRBV5-1 and TRBJ2-2; 8 bases fit TRBD2. CDR3 nucleotide sequence: TGCGCCAGCAGCCGGGGGGGACACCTCACCGGGGAGCTGTTTTTT. This encodes CASSRGGHLTGELFF.